This T cell receptor (beta chain) is drawn from a study of blood T cell repertoires in COVID-19. Overall study context: T cells, B-cell-depleted T cells, or PBMCs provided the cDNA or gDNA that served as material.

Grouping used clinical history reported by participants in a survey and questionnaire. Authors' processing steps: Amplifying reference gene primers gave estimates of nucleated cell counts. Profiling relied on immunoSEQ multiplex PCR, and the TCRdb table lists in-frame clones only, not all of them. The DNA was the basis for D and trimming; V, J and clone size are from that table. Of hundreds of thousands of clones in the sample, 85% to 90% were seen once. Source material: PBMCs or T cells enriched from blood (not recorded which). The sequence was obtained from a woman aged 45 to 65 who had recovered from COVID-19.

DNA for the CDR3: TGTGCCAGCAGCTTCTATCGGCGGCAGGGTAACACTGAAGCTTTCTTT. Translation: CASSFYRRQGNTEAFF. This sequence joins TRBV7-9 and TRBJ1-1; D possibly corresponds to TRBD1 (5 bases). Trimming left V 3 bases short and J 2 bases short, with 16 bases between. The CDR3 runs 16 residues. Germline loops: CDR1 SEHNR, CDR2 FQNEAQ (reference sequence). Using reference TRBV7-9 and TRBJ1-1 for the parts outside the CDR3, the full variable domain is DTGVSQNPRHKITKRGQNVTFRCDPISEHNRLYWYRQTLGQGPEFLTYFQNEAQLEKSRLLSDRFSAERPKGSFSTLEIQRTEQGDSAMYLCASSFYRRQGNTEAFFGQGTRLTVV.